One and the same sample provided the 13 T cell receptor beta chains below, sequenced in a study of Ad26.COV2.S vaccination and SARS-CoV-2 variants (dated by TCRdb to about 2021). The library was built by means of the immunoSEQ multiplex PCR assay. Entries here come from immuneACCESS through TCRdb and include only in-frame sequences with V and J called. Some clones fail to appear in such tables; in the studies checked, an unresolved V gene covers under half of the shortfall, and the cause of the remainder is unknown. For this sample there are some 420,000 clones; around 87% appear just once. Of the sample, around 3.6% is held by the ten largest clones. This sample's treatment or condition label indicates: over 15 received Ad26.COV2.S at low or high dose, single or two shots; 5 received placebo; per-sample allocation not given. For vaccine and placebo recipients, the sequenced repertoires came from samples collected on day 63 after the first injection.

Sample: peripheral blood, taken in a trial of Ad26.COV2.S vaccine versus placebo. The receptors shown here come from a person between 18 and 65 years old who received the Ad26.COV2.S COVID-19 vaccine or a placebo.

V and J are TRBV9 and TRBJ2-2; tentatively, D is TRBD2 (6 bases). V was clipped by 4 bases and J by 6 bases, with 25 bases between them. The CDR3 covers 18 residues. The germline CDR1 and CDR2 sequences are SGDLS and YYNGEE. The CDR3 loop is CASSPLGGPTPGAGELFF. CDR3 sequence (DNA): TGTGCCAGCAGCCCCCTGGGAGGACCTACCCCAGGAGCCGGGGAGCTGTTTTTT.

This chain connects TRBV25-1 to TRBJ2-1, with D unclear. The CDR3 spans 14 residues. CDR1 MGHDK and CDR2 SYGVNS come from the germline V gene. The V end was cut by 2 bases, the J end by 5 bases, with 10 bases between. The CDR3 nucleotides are TGTGCCAGCAGTGAAAGGTGGGCCAACAATGAGCAGTTCTTC. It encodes CASSERWANNEQFF.

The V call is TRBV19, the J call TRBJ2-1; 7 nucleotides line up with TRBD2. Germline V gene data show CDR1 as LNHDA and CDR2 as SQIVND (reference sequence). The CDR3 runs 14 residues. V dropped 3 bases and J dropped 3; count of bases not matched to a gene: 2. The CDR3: CASSIGGGYNEQFF. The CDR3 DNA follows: TGTGCCAGTAGTATCGGCGGGGGCTACAATGAGCAGTTCTTC.

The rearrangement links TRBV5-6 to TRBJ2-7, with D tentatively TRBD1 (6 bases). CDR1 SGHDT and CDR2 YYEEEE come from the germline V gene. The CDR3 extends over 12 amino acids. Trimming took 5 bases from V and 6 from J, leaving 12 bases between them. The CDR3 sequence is CASRATGGEQYF. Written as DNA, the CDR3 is TGTGCCAGCAGAGCGACAGGAGGCGAGCAGTACTTC.

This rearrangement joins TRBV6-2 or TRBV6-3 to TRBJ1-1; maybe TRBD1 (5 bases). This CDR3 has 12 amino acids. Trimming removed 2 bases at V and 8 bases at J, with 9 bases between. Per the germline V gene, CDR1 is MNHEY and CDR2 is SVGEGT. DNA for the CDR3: TGTGCCAGCAGTTACGCAGGGCTCGAAGCTTTCTTT. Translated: CASSYAGLEAFF.

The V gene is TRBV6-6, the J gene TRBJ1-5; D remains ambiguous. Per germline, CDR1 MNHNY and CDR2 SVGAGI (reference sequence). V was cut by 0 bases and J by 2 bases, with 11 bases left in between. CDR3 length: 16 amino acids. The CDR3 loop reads CASSYSGGRGNQPQHF. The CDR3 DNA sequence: TGTGCCAGCAGTTACTCAGGAGGGAGAGGCAATCAGCCCCAGCATTTT.

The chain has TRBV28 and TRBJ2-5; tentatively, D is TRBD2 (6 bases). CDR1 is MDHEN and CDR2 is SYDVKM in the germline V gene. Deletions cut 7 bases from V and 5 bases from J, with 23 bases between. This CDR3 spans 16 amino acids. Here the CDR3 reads CASTSLSGLERETQYF. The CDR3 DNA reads TGTGCCAGCACCTCCCTTAGCGGCCTCGAACGGGAGACCCAGTACTTC.

The CDR3 region is CASSKTSSGIQETQYF. The CDR3 nucleotides read TGTGCCAGCAGCAAAACCTCGTCGGGAATCCAAGAGACCCAGTACTTC. This sequence joins TRBV21-1 and TRBJ2-5; whether TRBD2, the table's D call, matches the DNA was not checked. TRBV21-1 is reported as a pseudogene. The CDR3 is made up of 16 amino acids.

The CDR3, as DNA: TGTGCCAGCAGCGGCGGGACTAGCGGGGGGTCTTTGGATGAGCAGTTCTTC. Translating gives CASSGGTSGGSLDEQFF. J is TRBJ2-1 and V is TRBV9; 15 nucleotides align to TRBD2. Germline CDR1 is SGDLS and CDR2 is YYNGEE. The V gene end was trimmed by 3 bases and the J gene end by 8 bases; junction bases not matched to a gene: 9. The CDR3 spans 17 residues.

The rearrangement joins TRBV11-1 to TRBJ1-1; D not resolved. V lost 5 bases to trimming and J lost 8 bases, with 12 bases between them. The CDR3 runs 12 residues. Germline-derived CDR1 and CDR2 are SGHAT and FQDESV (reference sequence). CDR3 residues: CASSLDSTEAFF. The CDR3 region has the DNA TGTGCCAGCAGCCTGGATAGCACCGAAGCTTTCTTT.

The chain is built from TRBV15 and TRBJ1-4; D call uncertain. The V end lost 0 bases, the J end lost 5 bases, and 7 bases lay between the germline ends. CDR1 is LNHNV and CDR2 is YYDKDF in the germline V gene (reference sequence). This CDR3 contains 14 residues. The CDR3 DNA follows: TGTGCCACCAGCAGAGAATACGTAAATGAAAAACTGTTTTTT. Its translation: CATSREYVNEKLFF.

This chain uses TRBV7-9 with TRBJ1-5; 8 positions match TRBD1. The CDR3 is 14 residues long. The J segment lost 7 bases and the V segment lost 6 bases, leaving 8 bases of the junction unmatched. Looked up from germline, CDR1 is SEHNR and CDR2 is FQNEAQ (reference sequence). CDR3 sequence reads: CASSSRQGFQPQHF. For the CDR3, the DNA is TGTGCCAGCAGTTCCAGACAGGGGTTCCAGCCCCAGCATTTT.

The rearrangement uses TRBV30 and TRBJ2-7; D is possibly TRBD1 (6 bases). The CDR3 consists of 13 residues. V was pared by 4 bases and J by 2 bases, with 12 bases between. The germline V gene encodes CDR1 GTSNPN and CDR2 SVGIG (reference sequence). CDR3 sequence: CAWKKQGTYEQYF. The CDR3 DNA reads TGTGCCTGGAAGAAACAGGGTACCTACGAGCAGTACTTC. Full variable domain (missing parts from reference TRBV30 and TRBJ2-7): SQTIHQWPATLVQPVGSPLSLECTVEGTSNPNLYWYRQAAGRGLQLLFYSVGIGQISSEVPQNLSASRPQDRQFILSSKKLLLSDSGFYLCAWKKQGTYEQYFGPGTRLTVT.